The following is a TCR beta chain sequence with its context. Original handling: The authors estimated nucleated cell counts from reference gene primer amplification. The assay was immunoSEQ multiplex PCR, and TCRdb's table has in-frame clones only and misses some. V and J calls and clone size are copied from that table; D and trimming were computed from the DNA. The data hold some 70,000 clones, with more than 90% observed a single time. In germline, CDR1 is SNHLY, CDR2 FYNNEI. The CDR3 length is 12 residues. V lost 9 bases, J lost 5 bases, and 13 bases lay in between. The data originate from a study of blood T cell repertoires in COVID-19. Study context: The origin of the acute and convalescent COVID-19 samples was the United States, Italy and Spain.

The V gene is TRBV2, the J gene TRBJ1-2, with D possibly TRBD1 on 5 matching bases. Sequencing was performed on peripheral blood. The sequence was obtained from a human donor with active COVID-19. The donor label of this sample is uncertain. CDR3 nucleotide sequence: TGTGCCAGTGCGGGGGACGGTTATGGCTACACCTTC. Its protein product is CASAGDGYGYTF.